This T cell receptor (beta chain) appears in the sequencing data of a study of cytomegalovirus exposure and HLA in healthy donors. Study summary: The approximately 120 validation repertoires, a later analysis reported, used the same platform as the approximately 700 first-cohort repertoires. Study-level points and caveats: Researchers reported that a few CMV-associated chains were confirmed in vitro as CMV antigen-specific. The TCR clusters that emerged in the first cohort tended, a later analysis found, to co-occur in the 110 or so validation repertoires.

The donors were members of the validation cohort, which comprised under 150 subjects and was separate from the first cohort of some 680 subjects. The CDR3 contains 14 residues. With 2 bases removed from V and 5 bases from J, the gap between germline ends came to 13 bases. CDR1 is MNHEY and CDR2 is SVGAGI in the germline V gene. Clones were read by immunoSEQ multiplex PCR, and TCRdb kept only the in-frame ones, dropping some. The sample consists of some 200,000 clones, 84% of them appearing once. The sample holds a few counts of this clone. The antigen is undetermined. The sample taken for sequencing was PBMCs. The TCR originated in a woman aged 30 to 39 in good health and CMV-seropositive. This sequence joins TRBV6-5 and TRBJ2-7; maybe TRBD1 (5 bases). CDR3: CASSYRQFVNEQYF. Here the CDR3 DNA reads TGTGCCAGCAGTTACCGACAGTTCGTTAACGAGCAGTACTTC.